The T cell receptor beta chain under discussion was sequenced for a study of CD8 T cells in Susac syndrome. Peripheral blood CD8+ and CD4+ T cells were profiled by TCR beta sequencing. The V and J ends lost 4 bases and 5 bases respectively, with 5 bases between them. CDR3 size: 11 residues. Germline CDR1 reads SEHNR; CDR2 reads FQNEAQ (reference sequence). Reverse transcription of about 0.5 to 1 ug RNA used random hexamers. TCR beta CDR3 was amplified by immunoSEQ multiplex PCR. This amplification extended across 54 Vbeta and 13 Jbeta segments. Using its own MiXCR run on the immunoSEQ multiplex PCR reads, TCRdb lists one record per CDR3 protein. Of 150,000 to 190,000 distinct CDR3 sequences listed, about 95% are singletons.

The clonotype originates from a human donor with Susac syndrome. Sequenced material: CD4+ T cells from PBMCs. The rearrangement joins TRBV7-9 to TRBJ1-1; D gene ambiguous. In DNA form, the CDR3 reads TGTGCCAGCAGCTCCAGAACTGAAGCTTTCTTT. The encoded protein is CASSSRTEAFF.